Reported below is one T cell receptor (beta chain). Living in about two dozen US areas, the participants were between about 18 and 100 years of age. Which cohort a participant joined came from the clinical history participants gave. CDR3 length: 14 residues. Germline V CDR1 and CDR2: SGHRS, YFSETQ. V was trimmed by 4 bases and J by 0 bases, leaving 9 bases between them. TCRdb's table, derived via immunoSEQ multiplex PCR, lists solely in-frame clones and lacks some. The data show some 300,000 clones, under 90% seen once. The sample comes from a study of blood T cell repertoires in COVID-19. Study summary: PBMCs, B-cell-depleted T cells, or T cells provided the cDNA or gDNA that made up the material.

The chain couples TRBV5-1 to TRBJ2-3; D is possibly TRBD2 (5 bases). Sequenced input: PBMCs or T cells enriched from blood (not recorded which). The clonotype originates from a man aged 25-45 years who had recovered from COVID-19. The CDR3 region has the DNA TGCGCCAGCAGCCGGACTTCTAGCACAGATACGCAGTATTTT. The encoded protein is CASSRTSSTDTQYF.